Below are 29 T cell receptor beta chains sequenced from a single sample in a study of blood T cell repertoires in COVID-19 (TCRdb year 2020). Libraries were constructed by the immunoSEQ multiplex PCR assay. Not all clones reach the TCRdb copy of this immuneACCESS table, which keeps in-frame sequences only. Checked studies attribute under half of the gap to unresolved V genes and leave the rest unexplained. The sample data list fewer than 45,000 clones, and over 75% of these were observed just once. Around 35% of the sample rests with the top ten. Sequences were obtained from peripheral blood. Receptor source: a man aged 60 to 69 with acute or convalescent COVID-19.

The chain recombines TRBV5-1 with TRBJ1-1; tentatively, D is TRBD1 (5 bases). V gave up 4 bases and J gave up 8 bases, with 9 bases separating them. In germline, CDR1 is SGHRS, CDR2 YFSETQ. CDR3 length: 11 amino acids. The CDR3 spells CASSTGDEAFF. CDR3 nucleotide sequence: TGCGCCAGCAGCACAGGAGACGAAGCTTTCTTT.

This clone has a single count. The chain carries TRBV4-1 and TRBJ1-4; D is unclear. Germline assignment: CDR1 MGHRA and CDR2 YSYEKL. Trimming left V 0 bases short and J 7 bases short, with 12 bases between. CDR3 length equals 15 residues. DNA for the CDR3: TGCGCCAGCAGCCAAGATGGGAGGGATGGTGAAAAACTGTTTTTT. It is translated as CASSQDGRDGEKLFF.

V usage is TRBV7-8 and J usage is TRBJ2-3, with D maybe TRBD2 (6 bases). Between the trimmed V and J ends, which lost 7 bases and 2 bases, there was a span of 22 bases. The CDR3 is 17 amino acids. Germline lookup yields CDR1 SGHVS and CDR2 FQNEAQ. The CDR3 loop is CASTRGSTSTDTDTQYF. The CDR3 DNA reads TGTGCCAGCACCCGCGGCTCCACTAGCACGGACACAGATACGCAGTATTTT.

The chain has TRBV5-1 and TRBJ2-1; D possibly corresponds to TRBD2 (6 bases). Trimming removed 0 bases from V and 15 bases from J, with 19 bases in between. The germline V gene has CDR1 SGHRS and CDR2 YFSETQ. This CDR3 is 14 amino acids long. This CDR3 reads CASSLGPQEGRTFF. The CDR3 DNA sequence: TGCGCCAGCAGCTTGGGGCCCCAGGAGGGGAGAACGTTCTTC.

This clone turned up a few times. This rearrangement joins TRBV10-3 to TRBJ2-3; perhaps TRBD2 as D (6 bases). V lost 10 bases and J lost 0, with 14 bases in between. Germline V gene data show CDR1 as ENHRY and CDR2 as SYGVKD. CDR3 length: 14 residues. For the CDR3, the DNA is TGTGCCACCCGTATTAGCGGAAGCACAGATACGCAGTATTTT. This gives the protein CATRISGSTDTQYF.

This CDR3 reads CAISESFQETQYF. In nucleotides, the CDR3 is TGTGCCATCAGTGAATCTTTCCAAGAGACCCAGTACTTC. The V call is TRBV10-3, the J call TRBJ2-5; D remains unclear. Deletions cut 3 bases from V and 1 base from J, with 6 bases between. Per the germline V gene, CDR1 is ENHRY and CDR2 is SYGVKD. This CDR3 is 13 amino acids long.

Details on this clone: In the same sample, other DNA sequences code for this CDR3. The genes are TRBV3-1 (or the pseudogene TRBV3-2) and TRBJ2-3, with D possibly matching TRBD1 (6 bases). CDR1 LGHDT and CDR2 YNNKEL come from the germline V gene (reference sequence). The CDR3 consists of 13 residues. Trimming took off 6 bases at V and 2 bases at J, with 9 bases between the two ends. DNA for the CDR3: TGTGCCAGCAGTCAGGGGAACACAGATACGCAGTATTTT. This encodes CASSQGNTDTQYF.

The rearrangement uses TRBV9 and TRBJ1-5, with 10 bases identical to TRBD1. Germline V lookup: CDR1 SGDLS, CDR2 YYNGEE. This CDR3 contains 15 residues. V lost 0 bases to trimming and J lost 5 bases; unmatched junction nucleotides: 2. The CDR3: CASSVDGTGDQPQHF. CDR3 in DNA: TGTGCCAGCAGCGTAGATGGGACAGGGGATCAGCCCCAGCATTTT.

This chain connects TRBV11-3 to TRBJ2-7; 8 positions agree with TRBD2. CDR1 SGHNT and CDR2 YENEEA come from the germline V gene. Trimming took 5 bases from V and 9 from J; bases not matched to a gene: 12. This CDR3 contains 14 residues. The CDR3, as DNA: TGTGCCAGCAGCCCCCCGAGCGGGAGAGTCGGGCAGTACTTC. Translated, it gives CASSPPSGRVGQYF. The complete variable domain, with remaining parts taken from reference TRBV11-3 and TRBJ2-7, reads EAGVVQSPRYKIIEKKQPVAFWCNPISGHNTLYWYLQNLGQGPELLIRYENEEAVDDSQLPKDRFSAERLKGVDSTLKIQPAELGDSAVYLCASSPPSGRVGQYFGPGTRLTVT.

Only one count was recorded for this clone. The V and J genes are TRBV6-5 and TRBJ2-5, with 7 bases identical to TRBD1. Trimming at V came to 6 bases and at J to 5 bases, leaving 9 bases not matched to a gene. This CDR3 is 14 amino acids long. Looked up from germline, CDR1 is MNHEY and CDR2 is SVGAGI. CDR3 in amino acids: CASRSTGARETQYF. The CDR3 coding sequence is TGTGCCAGCAGGTCAACAGGGGCGCGGGAGACCCAGTACTTC.

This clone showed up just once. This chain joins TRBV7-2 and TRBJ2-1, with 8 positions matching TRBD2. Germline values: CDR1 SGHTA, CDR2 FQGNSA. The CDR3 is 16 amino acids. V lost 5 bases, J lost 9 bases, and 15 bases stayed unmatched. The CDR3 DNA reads TGTGCCAGCAGCCCCAGACCCGGGAGGGCTAAGGGTGAGCAGTTCTTC. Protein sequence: CASSPRPGRAKGEQFF. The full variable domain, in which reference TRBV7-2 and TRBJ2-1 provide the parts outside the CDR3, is GAGVSQSPSNKVTEKGKDVELRCDPISGHTALYWYRQSLGQGLEFLIYFQGNSAPDKSGLPSDRFSAERTGGSVSTLTIQRTQQEDSAVYLCASSPRPGRAKGEQFFGPGTRLTVL.

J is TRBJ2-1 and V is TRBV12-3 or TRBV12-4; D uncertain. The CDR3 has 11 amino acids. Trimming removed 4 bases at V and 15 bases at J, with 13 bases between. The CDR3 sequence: CASSYDSVTFF. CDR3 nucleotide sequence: TGTGCCAGCAGTTATGACTCCGTAACGTTCTTC.

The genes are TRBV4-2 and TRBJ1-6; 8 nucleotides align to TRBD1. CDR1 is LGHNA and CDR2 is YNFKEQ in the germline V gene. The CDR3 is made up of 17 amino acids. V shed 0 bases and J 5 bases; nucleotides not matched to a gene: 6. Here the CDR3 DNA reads TGTGCCAGCAGCCAAGATTCCGGGACAGGCAATAATTCACCCCTCCACTTT. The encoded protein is CASSQDSGTGNNSPLHF.

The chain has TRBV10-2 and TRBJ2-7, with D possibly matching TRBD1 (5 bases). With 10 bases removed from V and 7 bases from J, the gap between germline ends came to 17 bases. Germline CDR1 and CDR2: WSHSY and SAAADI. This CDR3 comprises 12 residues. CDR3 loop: CATGQGAGEQYF. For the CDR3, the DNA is TGCGCCACAGGTCAAGGGGCCGGGGAGCAGTACTTC.

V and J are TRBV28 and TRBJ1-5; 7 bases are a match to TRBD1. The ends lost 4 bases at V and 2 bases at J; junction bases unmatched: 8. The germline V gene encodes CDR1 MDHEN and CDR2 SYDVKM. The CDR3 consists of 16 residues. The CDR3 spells CASSSRQGGGNQPQHF. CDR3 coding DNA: TGTGCCAGCAGTTCCCGACAGGGAGGCGGCAATCAGCCCCAGCATTTT. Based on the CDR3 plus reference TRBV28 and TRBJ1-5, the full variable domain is DVKVTQSSRYLVKRTGEKVFLECVQDMDHENMFWYRQDPGLGLRLIYFSYDVKMKEKGDIPEGYSVSREKKERFSLILESASTNQTSMYLCASSSRQGGGNQPQHFGDGTRLSIL.

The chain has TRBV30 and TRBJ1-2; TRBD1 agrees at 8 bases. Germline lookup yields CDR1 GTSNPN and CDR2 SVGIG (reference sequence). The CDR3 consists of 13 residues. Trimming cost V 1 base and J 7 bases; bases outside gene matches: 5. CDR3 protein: CAWSADRESGYTF. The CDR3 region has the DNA TGTGCCTGGAGTGCGGACAGGGAAAGTGGCTACACCTTC.

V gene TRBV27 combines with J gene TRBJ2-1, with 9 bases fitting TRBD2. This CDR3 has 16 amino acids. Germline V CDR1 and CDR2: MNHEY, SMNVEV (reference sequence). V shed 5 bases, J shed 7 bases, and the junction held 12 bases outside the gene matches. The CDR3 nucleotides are TGTGCCAGCAGTCGAAAGGGTAGCGGGAGTGTGAATGAGCAGTTCTTC. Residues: CASSRKGSGSVNEQFF.

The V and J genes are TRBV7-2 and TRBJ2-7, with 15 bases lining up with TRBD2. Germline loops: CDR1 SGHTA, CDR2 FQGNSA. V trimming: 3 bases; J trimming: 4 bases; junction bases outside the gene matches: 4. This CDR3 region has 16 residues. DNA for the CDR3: TGTGCCAGCAGCTTTAGGGGGACTAGCGGGAGGTACGAGCAGTACTTC. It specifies CASSFRGTSGRYEQYF.

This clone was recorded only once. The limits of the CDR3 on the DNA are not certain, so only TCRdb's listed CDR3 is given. The CDR3 is CASSTSGYEQYF. The genes are TRBV6-5 and TRBJ2-7; TRBD2, the D gene given by the table, was not confirmed from the DNA. Germline V lookup: CDR1 MNHEY, CDR2 SVGAGI. The CDR3 totals 12 residues, both ends included.

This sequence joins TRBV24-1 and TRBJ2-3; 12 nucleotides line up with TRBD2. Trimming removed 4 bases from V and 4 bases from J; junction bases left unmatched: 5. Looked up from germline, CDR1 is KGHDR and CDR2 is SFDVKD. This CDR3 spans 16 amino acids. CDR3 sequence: CATSDGGLAGSDTQYF. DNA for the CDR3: TGTGCCACCAGTGACGGAGGACTAGCGGGATCAGATACGCAGTATTTT.

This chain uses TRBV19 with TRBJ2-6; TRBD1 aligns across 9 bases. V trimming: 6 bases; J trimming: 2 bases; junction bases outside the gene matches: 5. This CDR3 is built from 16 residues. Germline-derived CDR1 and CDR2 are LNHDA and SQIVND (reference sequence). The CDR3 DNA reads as TGTGCCAGTAGGCGAACAGGGGGCGCTGGGGCCAACGTCCTGACTTTC. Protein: CASRRTGGAGANVLTF.

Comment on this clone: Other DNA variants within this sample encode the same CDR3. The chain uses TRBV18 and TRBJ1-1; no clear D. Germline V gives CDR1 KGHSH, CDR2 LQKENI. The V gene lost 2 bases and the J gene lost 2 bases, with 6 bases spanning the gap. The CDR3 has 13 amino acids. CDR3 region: CASSPSGNTEAFF. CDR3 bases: TGTGCCAGCTCACCATCAGGAAACACTGAAGCTTTCTTT.

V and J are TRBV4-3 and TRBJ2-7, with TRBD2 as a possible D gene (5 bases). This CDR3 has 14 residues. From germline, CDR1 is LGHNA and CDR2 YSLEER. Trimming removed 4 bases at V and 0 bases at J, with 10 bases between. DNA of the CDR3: TGCGCCAGCAGCCCGGGAACGGGCTCCTACGAGCAGTACTTC. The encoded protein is CASSPGTGSYEQYF.

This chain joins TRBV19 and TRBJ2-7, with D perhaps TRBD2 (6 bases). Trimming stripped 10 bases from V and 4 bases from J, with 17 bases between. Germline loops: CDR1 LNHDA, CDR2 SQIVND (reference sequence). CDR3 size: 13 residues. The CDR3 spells CATLAKGGYEQYF. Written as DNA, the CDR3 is TGTGCCACCCTAGCCAAGGGAGGATACGAGCAGTACTTC.

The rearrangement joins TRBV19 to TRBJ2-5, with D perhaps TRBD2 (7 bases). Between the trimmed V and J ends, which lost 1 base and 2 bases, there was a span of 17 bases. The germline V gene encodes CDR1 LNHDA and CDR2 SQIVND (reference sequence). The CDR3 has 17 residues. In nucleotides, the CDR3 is TGTGCCAGTAGTATAGCAGGGAGGGGGATTGGACAAGAGACCCAGTACTTC. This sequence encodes CASSIAGRGIGQETQYF.

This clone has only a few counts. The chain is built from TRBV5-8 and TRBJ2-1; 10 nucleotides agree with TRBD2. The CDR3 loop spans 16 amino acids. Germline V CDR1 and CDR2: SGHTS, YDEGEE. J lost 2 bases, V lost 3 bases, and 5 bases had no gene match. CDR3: CASSSQAGGTYNEQFF. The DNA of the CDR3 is TGTGCCAGCAGCTCACAAGCGGGAGGGACCTACAATGAGCAGTTCTTC.

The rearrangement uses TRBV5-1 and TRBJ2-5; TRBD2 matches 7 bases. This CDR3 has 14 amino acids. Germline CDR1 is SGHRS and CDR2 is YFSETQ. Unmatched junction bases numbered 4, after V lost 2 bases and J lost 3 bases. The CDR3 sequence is CASSFGLEKETQYF. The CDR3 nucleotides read TGCGCCAGCAGCTTTGGACTAGAAAAAGAGACCCAGTACTTC.

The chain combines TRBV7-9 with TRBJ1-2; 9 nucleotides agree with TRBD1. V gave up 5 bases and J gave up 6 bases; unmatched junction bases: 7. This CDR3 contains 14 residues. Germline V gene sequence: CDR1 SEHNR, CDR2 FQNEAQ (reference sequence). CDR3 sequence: CASSAITGGHGYTF. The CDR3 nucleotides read TGTGCCAGCAGCGCGATTACAGGGGGCCATGGCTACACCTTC.

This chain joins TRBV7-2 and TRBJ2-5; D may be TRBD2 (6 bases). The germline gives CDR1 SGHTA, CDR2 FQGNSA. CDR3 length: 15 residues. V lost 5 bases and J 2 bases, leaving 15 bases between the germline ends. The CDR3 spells CASSHGGSGQETQYF. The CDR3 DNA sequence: TGTGCCAGCAGCCACGGGGGTAGCGGTCAAGAGACCCAGTACTTC.